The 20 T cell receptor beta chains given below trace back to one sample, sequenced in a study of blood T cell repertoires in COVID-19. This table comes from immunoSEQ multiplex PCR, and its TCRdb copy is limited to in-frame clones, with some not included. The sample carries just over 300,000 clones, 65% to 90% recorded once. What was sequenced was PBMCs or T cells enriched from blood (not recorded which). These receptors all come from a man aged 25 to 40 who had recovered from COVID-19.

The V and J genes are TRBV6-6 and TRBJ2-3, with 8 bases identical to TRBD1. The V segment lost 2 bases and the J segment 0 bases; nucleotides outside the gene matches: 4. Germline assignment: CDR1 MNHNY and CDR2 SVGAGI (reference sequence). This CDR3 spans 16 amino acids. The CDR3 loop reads CASSYTGDRSTDTQYF. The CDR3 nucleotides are TGTGCCAGCAGTTACACAGGGGACAGGAGCACAGATACGCAGTATTTT.

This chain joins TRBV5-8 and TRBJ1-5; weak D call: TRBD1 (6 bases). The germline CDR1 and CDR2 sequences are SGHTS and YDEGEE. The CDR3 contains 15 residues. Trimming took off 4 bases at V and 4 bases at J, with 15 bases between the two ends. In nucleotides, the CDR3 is TGTGCCAGCAGCAGGACTCAGGGGAGTAATCAGCCCCAGCATTTT. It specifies CASSRTQGSNQPQHF.

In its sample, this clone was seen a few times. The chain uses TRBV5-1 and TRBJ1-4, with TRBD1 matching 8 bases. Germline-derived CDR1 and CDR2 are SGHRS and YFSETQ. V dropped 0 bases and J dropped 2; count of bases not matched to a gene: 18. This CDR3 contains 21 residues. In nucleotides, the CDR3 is TGCGCCAGCAGCTTGGCCCCTCGTATCCGGGACAGGTCTCGGACTAATGAAAAACTGTTTTTT. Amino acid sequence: CASSLAPRIRDRSRTNEKLFF.

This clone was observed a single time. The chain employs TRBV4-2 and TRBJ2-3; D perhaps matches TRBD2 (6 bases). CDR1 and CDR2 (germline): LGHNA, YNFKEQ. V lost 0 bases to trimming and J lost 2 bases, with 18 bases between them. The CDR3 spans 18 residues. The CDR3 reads CASSQDLVYGRDTDTQYF. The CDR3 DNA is TGTGCCAGCAGCCAAGACCTCGTTTACGGGAGAGACACAGATACGCAGTATTTT.

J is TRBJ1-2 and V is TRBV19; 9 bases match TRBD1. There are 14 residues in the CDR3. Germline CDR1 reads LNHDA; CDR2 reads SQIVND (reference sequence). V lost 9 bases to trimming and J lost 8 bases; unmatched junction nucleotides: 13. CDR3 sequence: CASHPGQGVWGYTF. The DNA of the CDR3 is TGTGCCAGCCACCCGGGACAGGGTGTTTGGGGCTACACCTTC. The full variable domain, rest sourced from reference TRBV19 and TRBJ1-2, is DGGITQSPKYLFRKEGQNVTLSCEQNLNHDAMYWYRQDPGQGLRLIYYSQIVNDFQKGDIAEGYSVSREKKESFPLTVTSAQKNPTAFYLCASHPGQGVWGYTFGSGTRLTVV.

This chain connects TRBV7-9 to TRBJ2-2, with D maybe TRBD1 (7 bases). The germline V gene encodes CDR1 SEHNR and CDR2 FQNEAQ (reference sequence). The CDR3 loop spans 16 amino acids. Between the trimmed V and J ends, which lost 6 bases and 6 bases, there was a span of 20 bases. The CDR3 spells CASSPTTGRPAGELFF. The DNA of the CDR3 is TGTGCCAGCAGTCCCACGACAGGGAGGCCCGCCGGGGAGCTGTTTTTT.

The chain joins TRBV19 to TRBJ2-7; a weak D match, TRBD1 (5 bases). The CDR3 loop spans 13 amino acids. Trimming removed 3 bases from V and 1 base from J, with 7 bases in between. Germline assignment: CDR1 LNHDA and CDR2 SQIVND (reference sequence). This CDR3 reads CASSIQGSYEQYF. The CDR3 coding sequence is TGTGCCAGTAGTATCCAGGGTTCCTACGAGCAGTACTTC.

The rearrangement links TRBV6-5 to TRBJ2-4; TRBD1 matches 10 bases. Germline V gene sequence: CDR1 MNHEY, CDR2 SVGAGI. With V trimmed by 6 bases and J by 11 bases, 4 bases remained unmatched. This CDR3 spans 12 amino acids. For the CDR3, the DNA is TGTGCCAGCAGCCGAGGACAGGGGGTTCAGTACTTC. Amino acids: CASSRGQGVQYF.

The DNA of the CDR3 is TGTGCCAGCACCCAAAACAGTAGGCGGGGGTACACCGGGGAGCTGTTTTTT. This codes for CASTQNSRRGYTGELFF. This chain connects TRBV28 to TRBJ2-2; 7 bases fit TRBD2. The J segment lost 3 bases and the V segment lost 7 bases, leaving 14 bases of the junction unmatched. Per the germline V gene, CDR1 is MDHEN and CDR2 is SYDVKM. This CDR3 spans 17 amino acids.

The CDR3 loop is CASSGVEVPNEQFF. As DNA, the CDR3 is TGCGCCAGCAGCGGCGTAGAGGTCCCCAATGAGCAGTTCTTC. The chain employs TRBV5-1 and TRBJ2-1, with D hard to call. This CDR3 is built from 14 residues. Germline values: CDR1 SGHRS, CDR2 YFSETQ. V dropped 4 bases and J dropped 6 bases, with 14 bases sitting between them.

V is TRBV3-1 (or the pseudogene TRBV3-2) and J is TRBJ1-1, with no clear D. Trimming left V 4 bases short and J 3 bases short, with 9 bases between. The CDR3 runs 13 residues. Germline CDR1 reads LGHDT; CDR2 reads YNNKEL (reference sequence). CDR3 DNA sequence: TGTGCCAGCAGCCCCCTCGGGTACACTGAAGCTTTCTTT. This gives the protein CASSPLGYTEAFF.

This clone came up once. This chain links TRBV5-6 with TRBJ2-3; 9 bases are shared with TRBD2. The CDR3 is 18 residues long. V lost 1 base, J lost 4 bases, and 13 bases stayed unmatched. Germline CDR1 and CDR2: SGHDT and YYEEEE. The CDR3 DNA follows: TGTGCCAGCAGCTTGAAGGCCCATTTAGCGGGGGCCCCAGATACGCAGTATTTT. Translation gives CASSLKAHLAGAPDTQYF.

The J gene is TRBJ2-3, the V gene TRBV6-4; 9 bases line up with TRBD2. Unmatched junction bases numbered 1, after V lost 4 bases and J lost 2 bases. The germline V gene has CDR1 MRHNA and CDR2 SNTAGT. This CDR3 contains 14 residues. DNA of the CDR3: TGTGCCAGCAGTGCTAGCGGGGACACAGATACGCAGTATTTT. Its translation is CASSASGDTDTQYF.

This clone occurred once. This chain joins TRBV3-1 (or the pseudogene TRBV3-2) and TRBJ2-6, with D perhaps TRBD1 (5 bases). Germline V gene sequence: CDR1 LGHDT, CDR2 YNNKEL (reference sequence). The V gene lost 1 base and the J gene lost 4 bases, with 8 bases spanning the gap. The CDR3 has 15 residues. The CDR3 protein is CASSQGGTGANVLTF. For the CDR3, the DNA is TGTGCCAGCAGCCAAGGGGGCACGGGGGCCAACGTCCTGACTTTC.

In DNA form, the CDR3 reads TGTGCCAGCAGCTCGGACAGGGAGTACACCGGGGAGCTGTTTTTT. Its translation is CASSSDREYTGELFF. This chain uses TRBV5-5 with TRBJ2-2, with 8 bases aligning to TRBD1. Germline V gene data show CDR1 as SGHKS and CDR2 as YYEKEE (reference sequence). Trimming removed 3 bases from V and 3 bases from J; junction bases left unmatched: 4. The CDR3 length is 15 residues. Full variable domain (rest looked up from reference TRBV5-5 and TRBJ2-2): DAGVTQSPTHLIKTRGQQVTLRCSPISGHKSVSWYQQVLGQGPQFIFQYYEKEERGRGNFPDRFSARQFPNYSSELNVNALLLGDSALYLCASSSDREYTGELFFGEGSRLTVL.

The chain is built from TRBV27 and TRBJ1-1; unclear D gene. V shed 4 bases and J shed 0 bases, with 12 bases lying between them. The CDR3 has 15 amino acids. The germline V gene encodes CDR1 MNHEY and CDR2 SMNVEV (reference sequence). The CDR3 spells CASSSPGRLNTEAFF. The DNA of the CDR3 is TGTGCCAGCAGTTCCCCGGGTCGCCTGAACACTGAAGCTTTCTTT.

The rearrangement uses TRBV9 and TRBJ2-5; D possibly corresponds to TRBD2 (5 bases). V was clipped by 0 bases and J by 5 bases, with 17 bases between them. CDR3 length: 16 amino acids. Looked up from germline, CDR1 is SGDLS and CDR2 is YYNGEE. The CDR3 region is CASSVGSGSSSETQYF. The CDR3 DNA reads TGTGCCAGCAGCGTAGGTTCGGGGAGTAGTTCGGAGACCCAGTACTTC.

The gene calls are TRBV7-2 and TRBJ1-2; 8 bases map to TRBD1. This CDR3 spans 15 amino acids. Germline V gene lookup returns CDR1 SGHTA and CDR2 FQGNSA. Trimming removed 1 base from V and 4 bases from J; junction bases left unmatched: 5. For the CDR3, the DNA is TGTGCCAGCAGCTTAGGGCAGGGGGCCGGCTATGGCTACACCTTC. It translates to CASSLGQGAGYGYTF.

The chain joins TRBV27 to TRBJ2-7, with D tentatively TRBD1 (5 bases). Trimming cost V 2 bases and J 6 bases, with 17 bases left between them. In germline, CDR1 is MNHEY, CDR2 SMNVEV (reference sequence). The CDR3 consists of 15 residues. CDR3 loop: CASSLPRQTVAEQYF. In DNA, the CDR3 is TGTGCCAGCAGTTTACCCCGACAGACGGTCGCCGAGCAGTACTTC.

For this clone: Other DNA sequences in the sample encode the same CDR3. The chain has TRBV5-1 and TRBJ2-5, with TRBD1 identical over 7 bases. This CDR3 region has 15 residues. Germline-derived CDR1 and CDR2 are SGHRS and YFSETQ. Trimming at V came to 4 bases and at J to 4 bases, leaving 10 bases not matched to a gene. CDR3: CASSVGDRAGETQYF. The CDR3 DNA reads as TGCGCCAGCAGCGTGGGTGACAGGGCGGGAGAGACCCAGTACTTC.